Reported below is one TCR delta chain. This clone was seen only a few times. Its antigen has not been determined. The mismatch at residue 12 between this DNA's translation and the TCRdb protein of a much larger clone likely reflects a read error; the protein shown is translated from the DNA. This sample was taken from a study of γδ T cells in repeated Plasmodium falciparum infection (dated by TCRdb to the early 2020s). For context, the study as a whole: In the natural-infection arm, Malian children exposed to intense seasonal malaria transmission were enrolled and compared against age and gender matched Australian children. Using both natural infection in Mali and controlled human malaria infection, the study looked at the way repeated Plasmodium falciparum infection shapes the human gammadelta T cell repertoire. Malian gammadelta TCR repertoires were analysed cross-sectionally during no-transmission periods and were analysed longitudinally across acute febrile malaria episodes. Four controlled human malaria infections were administered to five malaria-naive U.S. adults over roughly 580 days by bites from P. falciparum NF54-infected Anopheles stephensi mosquitoes. Samples from controlled-infection subjects were taken at baseline, just before selected infections, and 21 days after each infection.

For bulk TCR repertoire analysis, Vgamma9/Vdelta2+ and Vdelta2-negative gammadelta T cell populations were isolated by flow sorting from peripheral blood mononuclear cells. Per the germline V gene, GEAIGNYY is the CDR1 and EKD is the CDR2. V and J are trimmed by 0 bases and 1 base, and the gene matches miss 20 bases of the junction. The CDR3 runs 21 residues from the cysteine to the phenylalanine. The read is trimmed to its CDR3 DNA, 63 bases read in frame from base 1. The method was multiplex PCR. Sequencer: Illumina MiSeq. Both TCR gamma (TRG) and TCR delta (TRD) chains were sequenced from each sorted gammadelta T cell sample. On the study's bioinformatics: Repertoire analyses included clonotype tree plots, accumulated frequency of the top 20 clonotypes, diversity index (DI) and D75 metrics. TCRdb recomputed clones from the public reads with CATT; identical DNA rows were then combined. In this record, the V and J calls reflect TCRdb's handling and not the investigators' own analysis. For this sample the table gives about 89,000 delta-chain clones, of which approximately 1.4% were detected only once. Just under 9% of the sample is taken by the ten largest.

General conclusions and limits of the study: Generalizability was limited because the Malian cohort came from a small rural village made up predominantly of one ethnic group. In Vdelta2-negative, largely Vdelta1+, gammadelta TCR repertoires, repeated controlled infections appeared to drive waves of new clonotype selection. Across time and infection, the Vgamma9/Vdelta2+ TCR repertoires showed a highly stable polyclonal makeup, with many TCRgamma sequences overlapping between individuals. The controlled-infection cohort was small, limiting analysis of inter-individual variability in gammadelta T cell responses. Vdelta2-negative gammadelta TCR repertoires from Malian children appeared more clonally expanded, less diverse and less shared than those of Australian children.

The sequence came from a pool of human donors (malaria-infected and uninfected, not separated). Here the chain combines TRDV2 and TRDJ1; 9 bases in the middle match TRDD3. TCRdb gives no J gene; it was assigned here by matching the DNA to germline. Material for sequencing was gamma-delta T cells from blood. The sequence in DNA is TGTGCCTGTGACACCGCAAGCCCCTTGGGGGATATGAGCTCGTGCACCGATAAACTCATCTTT. Its translation reads: CACDTASPLGDMSSCTDKLIF.